The next 14 T cell receptor beta chains were all read from a single sample in a study of T cells in localized non-small cell lung cancer. The table came from immunoSEQ multiplex PCR; TCRdb's copy has only in-frame clones and leaves some out. The sample holds around 41,000 clones, about 91% seen once. The sequencing used PBMCs, collected before any cancer treatment. These TCRs come from a woman aged 40-70 years with stage II lung adenocarcinoma.

The chain combines TRBV19 with TRBJ1-1, with D tentatively TRBD1 (6 bases). There are 15 residues in the CDR3. Trimming removed 5 bases from V and 3 bases from J, with 16 bases in between. Germline assignment: CDR1 LNHDA and CDR2 SQIVND (reference sequence). The CDR3 is CASSLPAGADTEAFF. The CDR3 coding sequence is TGTGCCAGTAGTCTACCAGCGGGGGCCGACACTGAAGCTTTCTTT.

Only one count was recorded for this clone. V is TRBV4-1 and J is TRBJ2-1; unclear D gene. CDR3 length equals 11 residues. V was shortened by 2 bases and J by 7 bases, with 3 bases between the two germline ends. Germline V gene sequence: CDR1 MGHRA, CDR2 YSYEKL. The CDR3 here is CASSQLNEQFF. CDR3 DNA: TGCGCCAGCAGCCAATTAAATGAGCAGTTCTTC.

V and J are TRBV2 and TRBJ1-2; no reliable D call. V shed 4 bases and J shed 8 bases, with 8 bases lying between them. The CDR3 spans 11 residues. Per the germline V gene, CDR1 is SNHLY and CDR2 is FYNNEI. This CDR3 reads CASSVTYGYTF. The CDR3, as DNA: TGTGCCAGCAGTGTGACCTACGGCTACACCTTC.

This chain links TRBV18 with TRBJ1-3; maybe TRBD1 (6 bases). Trimming removed 4 bases from V and 0 bases from J, with 19 bases in between. The CDR3 length is 18 residues. Per the germline V gene, CDR1 is KGHSH and CDR2 is LQKENI. CDR3: CASSQLGGQQHSGNTIYF. CDR3 bases: TGTGCCAGCTCACAGCTGGGGGGCCAGCAACACTCTGGAAACACCATATATTTT.

J is TRBJ2-4 and V is TRBV10-3, with D perhaps matching TRBD1 (6 bases). V was shortened by 3 bases and J by 1 base, with 13 bases between the two germline ends. The germline V gene has CDR1 ENHRY and CDR2 SYGVKD. The length of the CDR3 is 16 residues. CDR3 coding DNA: TGTGCCATCAGTGATGGGACAAGGGGTGCCAAAAACATTCAGTACTTC. Its protein is CAISDGTRGAKNIQYF.

This sequence joins TRBV18 and TRBJ2-7; D might be TRBD1 (6 bases). This CDR3 is built from 14 residues. CDR1 is KGHSH and CDR2 is LQKENI in the germline V gene. V lost 2 bases to trimming and J lost 5 bases, with 13 bases between them. The CDR3 region is CASSPFLGANEQYF. In nucleotides, the CDR3 is TGTGCCAGCTCACCATTTCTGGGGGCAAACGAGCAGTACTTC.

The chain has TRBV2 and TRBJ1-1, with D hard to call. Germline loops: CDR1 SNHLY, CDR2 FYNNEI. Trimming took 5 bases from V and 2 from J, leaving 9 bases between them. CDR3 size: 13 residues. The CDR3 loop reads CASSKESNTEAFF. As DNA, the CDR3 is TGTGCCAGCAGTAAGGAGTCAAACACTGAAGCTTTCTTT.

The chain couples TRBV9 to TRBJ1-4; no firm D call. This CDR3 region has 13 residues. Trimming cost V 4 bases and J 4 bases, with 8 bases left between them. Germline V gene data show CDR1 as SGDLS and CDR2 as YYNGEE. The CDR3 loop is CASSRRLNEKLFF. The CDR3 nucleotides read TGTGCCAGCAGCAGACGGCTTAATGAAAAACTGTTTTTT. Based on the CDR3 plus reference TRBV9 and TRBJ1-4, the full variable domain is DSGVTQTPKHLITATGQRVTLRCSPRSGDLSVYWYQQSLDQGLQFLIQYYNGEERAKGNILERFSAQQFPDLHSELNLSSLELGDSALYFCASSRRLNEKLFFGSGTQLSVL.

This chain uses TRBV5-1 with TRBJ1-3; 8 bases are shared with TRBD1. Germline V lookup: CDR1 SGHRS, CDR2 YFSETQ. V shed 4 bases, J shed 2 bases, and the junction held 8 bases outside the gene matches. The CDR3 is 16 amino acids. The CDR3 region is CASSPTAGGTGNTIYF. The CDR3 bases are TGCGCCAGCAGCCCAACAGCAGGGGGCACTGGAAACACCATATATTTT. Complete variable domain (other parts from reference TRBV5-1 and TRBJ1-3): KAGVTQTPRYLIKTRGQQVTLSCSPISGHRSVSWYQQTPGQGLQFLFEYFSETQRNKGNFPGRFSGRQFSNSRSEMNVSTLELGDSALYLCASSPTAGGTGNTIYFGEGSWLTVV.

The DNA for the CDR3 is TGTGCCAGCAGCGTAGGGTGGGCCCACGACATTCAGTACTTC. Its translation is CASSVGWAHDIQYF. The genes are TRBV9 and TRBJ2-4; D not resolved. The CDR3 is made up of 14 amino acids. V lost 0 bases and J 8 bases, leaving 12 bases between the germline ends. CDR1 is SGDLS, CDR2 YYNGEE, per germline.

The rearrangement links TRBV6-4 to TRBJ2-1; 10 positions agree with TRBD2. CDR1 MRHNA and CDR2 SNTAGT come from the germline V gene. CDR3 length equals 14 residues. Trimming at V came to 4 bases and at J to 11 bases, leaving 8 bases not matched to a gene. CDR3 sequence (DNA): TGTGCCAGCAGTGTCGTAGCGGGGGGCGGGAAGCAGTTCTTC. Encoded protein: CASSVVAGGGKQFF.

This chain connects TRBV9 to TRBJ1-5; D may be TRBD1 (5 bases). Germline lookup yields CDR1 SGDLS and CDR2 YYNGEE. V dropped 4 bases and J dropped 2 bases, with 34 bases sitting between them. This CDR3 is built from 22 residues. This CDR3 is CASSPLRLLGQGPLSCNQPQHF. CDR3 nucleotide sequence: TGTGCCAGCAGCCCATTACGTTTATTGGGCCAGGGTCCTCTTTCCTGCAATCAGCCCCAGCATTTT.

V and J are TRBV7-9 and TRBJ2-3; D unresolved. Per the germline V gene, CDR1 is SEHNR and CDR2 is FQNEAQ (reference sequence). CDR3 length equals 15 residues. Trimming removed 5 bases at V and 2 bases at J, with 14 bases between. DNA for the CDR3: TGTGCCAGCAGCCTGTCCTGGCCCGCCACAGATACGCAGTATTTT. This gives the protein CASSLSWPATDTQYF.

CDR3: CASSRGTYEQYF. The CDR3 DNA reads TGTGCCAGCTCTCGCGGGACTTACGAGCAGTACTTC. V gene TRBV18 combines with J gene TRBJ2-7; D is perhaps TRBD2 (6 bases). V was cut by 6 bases and J by 4 bases, with 10 bases left in between. The length of the CDR3 is 12 residues. Germline lookup yields CDR1 KGHSH and CDR2 LQKENI. Complete variable domain (other parts from reference TRBV18 and TRBJ2-7): NAGVMQNPRHLVRRRGQEARLRCSPMKGHSHVYWYRQLPEEGLKFMVYLQKENIIDESGMPKERFSAEFPKEGPSILRIQQVVRGDSAAYFCASSRGTYEQYFGPGTRLTVT.